Many counts were recorded for the clone carrying this TCR beta chain. Its antigen is not identified. MiXCR, run by TCRdb on the reads, gives a single entry per CDR3 protein. The sample has roughly 800,000 distinct CDR3 sequences, 25% to 35% seen once. This entry is derived from a study of T cell repertoires in cytomegalovirus infection. The CDR3 totals 14 residues. V dropped 1 base and J dropped 10 bases, with 16 bases sitting between them. This specimen was cultured CD8+ T cells from PBMCs, taken from culture after CMV antigen stimulation. The clonotype comes from a human donor in good health (CMV status not recorded). Some clones in this sample may be carry-over from other donors' samples. V usage is TRBV12-3 or TRBV12-4 and J usage is TRBJ1-2; D is perhaps TRBD1 (5 bases). CDR3 sequence: CASSLDRQGIDYTF. In nucleotides, the CDR3 is TGTGCCAGCAGTTTAGACCGGCAGGGAATAGACTACACCTTC.